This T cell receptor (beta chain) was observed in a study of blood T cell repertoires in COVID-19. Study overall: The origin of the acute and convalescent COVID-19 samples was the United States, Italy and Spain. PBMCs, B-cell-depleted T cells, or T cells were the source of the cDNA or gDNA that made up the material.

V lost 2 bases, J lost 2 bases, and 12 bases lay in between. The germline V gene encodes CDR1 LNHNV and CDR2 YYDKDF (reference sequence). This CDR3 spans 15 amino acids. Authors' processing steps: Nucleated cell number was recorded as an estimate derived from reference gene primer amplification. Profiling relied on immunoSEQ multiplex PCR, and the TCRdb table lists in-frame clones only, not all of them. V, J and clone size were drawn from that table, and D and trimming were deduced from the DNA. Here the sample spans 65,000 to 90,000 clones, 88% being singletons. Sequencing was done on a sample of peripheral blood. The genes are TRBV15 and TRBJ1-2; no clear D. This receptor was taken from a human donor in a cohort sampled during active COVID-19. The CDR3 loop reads CATSRSWPENYGYTF. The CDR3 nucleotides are TGTGCCACCAGCAGATCCTGGCCGGAGAACTATGGCTACACCTTC.